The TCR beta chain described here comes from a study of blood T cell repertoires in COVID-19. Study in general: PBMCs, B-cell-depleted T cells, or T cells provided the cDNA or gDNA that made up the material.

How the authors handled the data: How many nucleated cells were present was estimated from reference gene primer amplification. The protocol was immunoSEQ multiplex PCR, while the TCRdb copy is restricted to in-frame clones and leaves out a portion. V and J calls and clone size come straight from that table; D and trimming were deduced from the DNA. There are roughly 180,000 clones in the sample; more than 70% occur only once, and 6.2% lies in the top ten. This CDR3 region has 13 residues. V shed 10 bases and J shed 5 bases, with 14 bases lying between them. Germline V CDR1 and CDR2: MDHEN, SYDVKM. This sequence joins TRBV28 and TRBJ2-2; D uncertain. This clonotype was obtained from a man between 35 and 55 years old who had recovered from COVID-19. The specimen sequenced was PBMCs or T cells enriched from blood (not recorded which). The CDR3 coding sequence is TGTGCCACCCTCCATCTCCGGACCGGGGAGCTGTTTTTT. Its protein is CATLHLRTGELFF.